The present T cell receptor (beta chain) was sequenced within a study of monozygotic twins with inflammatory bowel disease. PCR of TCRalpha and TCRbeta cDNA was nested, with two rounds of approximately 16 and 10 cycles. One entry per CDR3 protein, without DNA, is what TCRdb gives after re-calling the 5' RACE reads. The sample totals 150,000 to 200,000 distinct CDR3 sequences. The CDR3 loop spans 16 amino acids. Germline CDR1 and CDR2: SGHRS and YFSETQ. The chain links TRBV5-1 to TRBJ2-1; TCRdb's assignment of TRBD2 cannot be checked, as there is no DNA. Sequencing used blood. This clonotype originated in a human donor with ulcerative colitis or Crohn's disease, or a healthy co-twin of an affected twin (not recorded which). CDR3 residues: CASSLAGTSGSNEQFF.